This T cell receptor beta chain was sequenced for a study of CD8 T cells in ankylosing spondylitis. Study outcomes and limitations: Matched ankylosing spondylitis synovial fluid reportedly contained a significantly enriched population of disease-linked clones. Characteristic, it appeared, of ankylosing spondylitis blood was a TCR beta motif of about eight highly homologous variants. Within peripheral blood, clones linked to disease were CD8+ and relatively rare.

This clonotype appeared a few times. Its specificity is unknown. Germline values: CDR1 SGHRS, CDR2 YFSETQ. The CDR3 spans 17 residues. V was clipped by 4 bases and J by 2 bases; unmatched bases: 13. 5'-RACE, quantitative and with molecular barcodes, yielded the TCR beta libraries. TCRdb re-called the 5' RACE reads with MiXCR, one entry per CDR3 protein. The sample includes more than 300,000 distinct CDR3 sequences, 11% of them seen just once. Sequences were obtained from blood, either unsorted or a sorted T cell fraction (not recorded which). The clonotype originates from a female donor with ankylosing spondylitis or in good health (not recorded which). This sequence joins TRBV5-1 and TRBJ2-5; 8 bases agree with TRBD1. This chain's CDR3 is CASSPNAVGTGQETQYF. The CDR3 DNA follows: TGCGCCAGCAGCCCCAATGCGGTGGGGACAGGACAAGAGACCCAGTACTTC.